A selection of T cell receptor beta chains follows, all from one sample in a study of blood T cell repertoires in COVID-19. Sequenced by immunoSEQ multiplex PCR; TCRdb stores in-frame clones only, minus some. The sample contains about 230,000 clones, roughly 80% of which appear only once. Sequencing input: peripheral blood. The receptor set was obtained from a woman over 75 with acute or convalescent COVID-19. CDR3s include the opening cysteine and the closing phenylalanine or tryptophan. D genes are given only for firm matches. Only some rows state a clone size, as once, few, many or a class for expanded clones.

J gene: TRBJ1-1; D gene: TRBD1; CDR3 length: 11; V gene: TRBV29-1; clone size: NA; CDR3 protein: CSAAETGEAFF; CDR3 DNA: TGCAGCGCCGCCGAGACAGGGGAAGCTTTCTTT
J gene: TRBJ1-1; D gene: NA; CDR3 length: 15; V gene: TRBV5-4; clone size: NA; CDR3 protein: CASSDQGSRNTEAFF; CDR3 DNA: TGTGCCAGCAGCGATCAGGGGTCCCGGAACACTGAAGCTTTCTTT
J gene: TRBJ2-3; D gene: NA; CDR3 length: 16; V gene: TRBV28; clone size: NA; CDR3 protein: CATGFLGAGLSDTQYF; CDR3 DNA: TGTGCCACCGGATTTCTAGGGGCGGGGCTCTCGGATACGCAGTATTTT
J gene: TRBJ2-3; D gene: NA; CDR3 length: 17; V gene: TRBV7-9; clone size: once; CDR3 protein: CASSRVQGGRETDTQYF; CDR3 DNA: TGTGCCAGCAGCCGCGTTCAGGGGGGAAGGGAGACAGATACGCAGTATTTT
J gene: TRBJ2-3; D gene: NA; CDR3 length: 12; V gene: TRBV29-1; clone size: NA; CDR3 protein: CSAKAGTDTQYF; CDR3 DNA: TGCAGCGCAAAGGCGGGGACAGATACGCAGTATTTT
J gene: TRBJ1-2; D gene: NA; CDR3 length: 15; V gene: TRBV6-6; clone size: NA; CDR3 protein: CASSYKGAHNYGYTF; CDR3 DNA: TGTGCCAGCAGTTATAAAGGGGCGCATAACTATGGCTACACCTTC
J gene: TRBJ2-1; D gene: TRBD1; CDR3 length: 14; V gene: TRBV3-1/TRBV3-2; clone size: NA; CDR3 protein: CASSQGTGGNEQFF; CDR3 DNA: TGTGCCAGCAGCCAGGGGACAGGTGGCAATGAGCAGTTCTTC
J gene: TRBJ1-5; D gene: NA; CDR3 length: 13; V gene: TRBV6-5; clone size: NA; CDR3 protein: CASILDSSQPQHF; CDR3 DNA: TGTGCCAGCATCTTGGACAGCAGTCAGCCCCAGCATTTT
J gene: TRBJ2-1; D gene: NA; CDR3 length: 16; V gene: TRBV11-2; clone size: NA; CDR3 protein: CASSGRGTSSYNEQFF; CDR3 DNA: TGTGCCAGCAGCGGGAGGGGGACATCCTCCTACAATGAGCAGTTCTTC
J gene: TRBJ2-7; D gene: TRBD1; CDR3 length: 13; V gene: TRBV2; clone size: NA; CDR3 protein: CASSPGQHYEQYF; CDR3 DNA: TGTGCCAGCAGTCCGGGACAGCACTACGAGCAGTACTTC
J gene: TRBJ2-7; D gene: TRBD1; CDR3 length: 15; V gene: TRBV6-6; clone size: NA; CDR3 protein: CASSSGTAHTYEQYF; CDR3 DNA: TGTGCCAGCAGTTCCGGGACAGCTCACACGTACGAGCAGTACTTC
J gene: TRBJ1-2; D gene: TRBD1; CDR3 length: 13; V gene: TRBV7-3; clone size: NA; CDR3 protein: CASSPQGALGYTF; CDR3 DNA: TGTGCCAGCAGCCCCCAGGGGGCCCTAGGCTACACCTTC
J gene: TRBJ1-1; D gene: NA; CDR3 length: 14; V gene: TRBV5-1; clone size: once; CDR3 protein: CASSLNGGATEAFF; CDR3 DNA: TGCGCCAGCAGCTTGAACGGGGGGGCAACTGAAGCTTTCTTT
J gene: TRBJ1-2; D gene: TRBD1; CDR3 length: 13; V gene: TRBV6-1; clone size: few; CDR3 protein: CASSEVTGDGYTF; CDR3 DNA: TGTGCCAGCAGTGAGGTTACAGGGGATGGCTACACCTTC
J gene: TRBJ2-5; D gene: NA; CDR3 length: 17; V gene: TRBV4-1; clone size: NA; CDR3 protein: CASSQKIGTLITETQYF; CDR3 DNA: TGCGCCAGCAGCCAAAAAATCGGGACTCTTATAACGGAGACCCAGTACTTC
J gene: TRBJ1-1; D gene: NA; CDR3 length: 15; V gene: TRBV3-1/TRBV3-2; clone size: NA; CDR3 protein: CASSPGGNMNTEAFF; CDR3 DNA: TGTGCCAGCAGCCCGGGGGGGAACATGAACACTGAAGCTTTCTTT
J gene: TRBJ2-2; D gene: NA; CDR3 length: 15; V gene: TRBV6-2/TRBV6-3; clone size: NA; CDR3 protein: CASSFGQPNTGELFF; CDR3 DNA: TGTGCCAGCAGTTTCGGACAGCCCAACACCGGGGAGCTGTTTTTT
J gene: TRBJ2-5; D gene: NA; CDR3 length: 14; V gene: TRBV13; clone size: NA; CDR3 protein: CASSPPQRRETQYF; CDR3 DNA: TGTGCCAGCAGCCCCCCGCAGCGAAGGGAGACCCAGTACTTC
J gene: TRBJ1-4; D gene: NA; CDR3 length: 14; V gene: TRBV13; clone size: NA; CDR3 protein: CASSLDRGDEKLFF; CDR3 DNA: TGTGCCAGCAGCTTAGACCGGGGGGACGAAAAACTGTTTTTT
J gene: TRBJ2-4; D gene: NA; CDR3 length: 14; V gene: TRBV2; clone size: NA; CDR3 protein: CASRQVLAKNIQYF; CDR3 DNA: TGTGCCAGCAGACAGGTCCTAGCCAAAAACATTCAGTACTTC
J gene: TRBJ1-5; D gene: TRBD1; CDR3 length: 15; V gene: TRBV6-2/TRBV6-3; clone size: NA; CDR3 protein: CASSLRDRGNQPQHF; CDR3 DNA: TGTGCCAGCAGCCTCCGGGACAGGGGCAATCAGCCCCAGCATTTT
J gene: TRBJ1-5; D gene: TRBD1; CDR3 length: 14; V gene: TRBV6-5; clone size: NA; CDR3 protein: CASSRDRLNQPQHF; CDR3 DNA: TGTGCCAGCAGTCGGGACAGGCTCAATCAGCCCCAGCATTTT
J gene: TRBJ2-3; D gene: NA; CDR3 length: 12; V gene: TRBV7-9; clone size: NA; CDR3 protein: CASSFTADTQYF; CDR3 DNA: TGTGCCAGCAGCTTTACGGCAGATACGCAGTATTTT
J gene: TRBJ1-2; D gene: TRBD1; CDR3 length: 14; V gene: TRBV9; clone size: few; CDR3 protein: CASSVGTGPYGYTF; CDR3 DNA: TGTGCCAGCAGCGTGGGGACAGGACCCTATGGCTACACCTTC
J gene: TRBJ2-6; D gene: TRBD1; CDR3 length: 16; V gene: TRBV6-6; clone size: NA; CDR3 protein: CASRGRGSSGANVLTF; CDR3 DNA: TGTGCCAGCAGAGGCAGGGGGTCATCTGGGGCCAACGTCCTGACTTTC
J gene: TRBJ2-3; D gene: TRBD2; CDR3 length: 16; V gene: TRBV19; clone size: NA; CDR3 protein: CASSPRLAGGTDTQYF; CDR3 DNA: TGTGCCAGTAGTCCGCGACTAGCGGGGGGCACAGATACGCAGTATTTT
J gene: TRBJ2-2; D gene: NA; CDR3 length: 16; V gene: TRBV7-8; clone size: NA; CDR3 protein: CASSLAGVSYTGELFF; CDR3 DNA: TGTGCCAGCAGCTTAGCAGGGGTCTCGTACACCGGGGAGCTGTTTTTT
J gene: TRBJ1-4; D gene: NA; CDR3 length: 17; V gene: TRBV10-3; clone size: NA; CDR3 protein: CAISESGDGTLNEKLFF; CDR3 DNA: TGTGCCATCAGTGAGTCAGGGGACGGGACACTGAATGAAAAACTGTTTTTT
J gene: TRBJ1-5; D gene: NA; CDR3 length: 15; V gene: TRBV9; clone size: NA; CDR3 protein: CASSVDTGINQPQHF; CDR3 DNA: TGTGCCAGCAGCGTAGATACAGGGATAAATCAGCCCCAGCATTTT
J gene: TRBJ2-3; D gene: TRBD1; CDR3 length: 15; V gene: TRBV18; clone size: once; CDR3 protein: CASSPQGASTDTQYF; CDR3 DNA: TGTGCCAGCTCACCACAGGGGGCAAGCACAGATACGCAGTATTTT